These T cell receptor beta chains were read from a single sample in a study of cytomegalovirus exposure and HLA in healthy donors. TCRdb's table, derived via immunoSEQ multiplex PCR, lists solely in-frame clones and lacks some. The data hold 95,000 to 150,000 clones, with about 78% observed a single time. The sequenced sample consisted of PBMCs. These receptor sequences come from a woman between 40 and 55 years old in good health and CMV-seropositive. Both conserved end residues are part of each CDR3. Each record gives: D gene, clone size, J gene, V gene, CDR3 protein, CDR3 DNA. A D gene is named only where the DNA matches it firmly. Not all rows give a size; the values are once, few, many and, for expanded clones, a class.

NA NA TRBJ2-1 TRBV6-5 CASSYRVLNNEQFF TGTGCCAGCAGTTACCGGGTCCTTAACAATGAGCAGTTCTTC
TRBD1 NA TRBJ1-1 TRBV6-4 CASSMTGGAGEAFF TGTGCCAGCAGTATGACAGGGGGCGCGGGTGAAGCTTTCTTT
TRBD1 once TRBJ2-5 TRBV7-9 CASSYRGTQETQYF TGTGCCAGCAGTTACAGGGGGACCCAAGAGACCCAGTACTTC
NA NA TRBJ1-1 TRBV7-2 CASSLPLPGGNTEAFF TGTGCCAGCAGCTTACCCCTTCCGGGGGGAAACACTGAAGCTTTCTTT
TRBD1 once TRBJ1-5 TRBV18 CASSFTGGEPQHF TGTGCCAGCTCATTTACAGGGGGCGAGCCCCAGCATTTT
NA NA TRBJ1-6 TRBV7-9 CASSPEAVVGSPLHF TGTGCCAGCAGCCCCGAGGCAGTAGTGGGTTCACCCCTCCACTTT
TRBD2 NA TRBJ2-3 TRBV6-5 CASKVTRGGPDTQYF TGTGCCAGCAAAGTAACGCGGGGGGGCCCAGATACGCAGTATTTT
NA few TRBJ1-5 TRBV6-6 CASSSSRQGDQPQHF NA
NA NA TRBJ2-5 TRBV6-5 CASSPTTETQYF TGTGCCAGCAGTCCTACCACGGAGACCCAGTACTTC
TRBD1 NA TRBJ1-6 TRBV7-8 CASSPADRAYNSPLHF TGTGCCAGCAGCCCTGCGGACAGGGCCTATAATTCACCCCTCCACTTT
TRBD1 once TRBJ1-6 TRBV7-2 CASSPRTGDSPLHF TGTGCCAGCAGCCCGAGGACAGGGGATTCACCCCTCCACTTT
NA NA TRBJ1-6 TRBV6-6 CASSYTGLDSPLHF TGTGCCAGCAGTTATACAGGGTTGGATTCACCCCTCCACTTT
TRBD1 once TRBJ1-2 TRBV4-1 CASSPNRGSNYGYTF TGCGCCAGCAGCCCTAACAGGGGCTCTAACTATGGCTACACCTTC
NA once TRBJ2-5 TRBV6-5 CASSYGGAGAQETQYF TGTGCCAGCAGTTACGGAGGGGCCGGTGCCCAAGAGACCCAGTACTTC
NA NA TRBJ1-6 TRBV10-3 CANRETGSGNSPLHF TGTGCCAACCGAGAGACAGGCTCGGGGAATTCACCCCTCCACTTT
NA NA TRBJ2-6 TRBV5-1 CASSLSVSPPLTF TGCGCCAGCAGCTTATCGGTCTCACCTCCACTGACTTTC
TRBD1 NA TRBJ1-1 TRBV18 CASSLDRGNTEAFF TGTGCCAGCTCACTGGACAGGGGGAACACTGAAGCTTTCTTT
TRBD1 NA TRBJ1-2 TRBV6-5 CASSYIDRGGYTF TGTGCCAGCAGTTATATCGACAGGGGAGGCTACACCTTC
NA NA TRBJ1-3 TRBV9 CASSAGWGSGNTIYF TGTGCCAGCAGCGCAGGGTGGGGCTCTGGAAACACCATATATTTT
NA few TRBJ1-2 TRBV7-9 CASSLGEEYGYTF TGTGCCAGCAGCTTAGGAGAGGAATATGGCTACACCTTC
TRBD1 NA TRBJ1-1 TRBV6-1 CASSAWDRVSEAFF TGTGCCAGCAGTGCCTGGGACAGGGTGAGTGAAGCTTTCTTT
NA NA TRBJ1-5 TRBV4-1 CASSQERGGYQPQHF TGCGCCAGCAGCCAAGAAAGGGGGGGCTATCAGCCCCAGCATTTT
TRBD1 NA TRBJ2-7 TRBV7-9 CASSLYPDRGYEQYF TGTGCCAGCAGTTTATATCCGGACAGGGGCTACGAGCAGTACTTC
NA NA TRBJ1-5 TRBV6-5 CASSYGPGKPQHF TGTGCCAGCAGTTACGGGCCGGGAAAGCCCCAGCATTTT
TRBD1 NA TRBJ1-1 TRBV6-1 CASNRQGTEAFF TGTGCCAGCAACCGACAGGGGACTGAAGCTTTCTTT
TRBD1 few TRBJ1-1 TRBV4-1 CASSQGGQGLRRAFF TGCGCCAGCAGCCAAGGGGGACAGGGGTTGAGGCGAGCTTTCTTT
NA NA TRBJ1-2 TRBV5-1 CASSLIRDSYGYTF TGCGCCAGCAGCTTGATCAGGGATTCCTATGGCTACACCTTC
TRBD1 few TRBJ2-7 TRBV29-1 CSVRQGASYEQYF TGCAGCGTTAGACAGGGGGCCTCCTACGAGCAGTACTTC
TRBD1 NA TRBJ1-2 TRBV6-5 CASSSRRDRNYGYTF TGTGCCAGCAGTTCGAGAAGGGACAGGAACTATGGCTACACCTTC
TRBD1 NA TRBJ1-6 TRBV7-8 CASSLRTGNNSPLHF TGTGCCAGCAGCTTACGGACAGGGAATAATTCACCCCTCCACTTT
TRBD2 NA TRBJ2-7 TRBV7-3 CASSQSSGGLYEQYF TGTGCCAGCAGCCAATCTAGCGGGGGGTTGTACGAGCAGTACTTC
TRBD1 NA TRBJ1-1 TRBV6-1 CASSETGANTEAFF TGTGCCAGCAGTGAAACAGGGGCGAACACTGAAGCTTTCTTT
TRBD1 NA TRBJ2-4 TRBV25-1 CASRPTGGMIQYF TGTGCCAGCAGACCGACAGGGGGCATGATTCAGTACTTC
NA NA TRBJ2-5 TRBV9 CASSVSPSVGALKETQYF TGTGCCAGCAGCGTATCCCCTAGTGTGGGGGCACTCAAAGAGACCCAGTACTTC
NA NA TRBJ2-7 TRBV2 CATKGSGWDEQYF TGTGCCACCAAAGGCTCAGGGTGGGACGAGCAGTACTTC
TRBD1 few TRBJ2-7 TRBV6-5 CASSYRDRGSVQYF TGTGCCAGCAGTTACCGGGACAGGGGATCCGTGCAGTACTTC
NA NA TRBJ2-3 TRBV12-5 CASGLGGQARTDTQYF TGTGCTAGTGGTTTAGGTGGGCAAGCAAGAACAGATACGCAGTATTTT
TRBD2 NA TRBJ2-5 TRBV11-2 CASSSGGGPGETQYF TGTGCCAGCAGCTCGGGCGGGGGGCCGGGAGAGACCCAGTACTTC
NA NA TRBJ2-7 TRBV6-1 CASTQWAYEQYF TGTGCCAGCACGCAGTGGGCCTACGAGCAGTACTTC
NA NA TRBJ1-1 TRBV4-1 CASSQDLAGNAEAFF TGCGCCAGCAGCCAAGATCTGGCAGGGAATGCTGAAGCTTTCTTT
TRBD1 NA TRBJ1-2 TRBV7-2 CASSLQTGAANYGYTF TGTGCCAGCAGCTTACAGACAGGGGCGGCTAACTATGGCTACACCTTC
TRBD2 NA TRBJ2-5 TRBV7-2 CASSFGTSGGAYQETQYF TGTGCCAGCAGCTTCGGGACTAGCGGGGGGGCATACCAAGAGACCCAGTACTTC
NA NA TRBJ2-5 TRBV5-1 CASSPASRETQYF TGCGCCAGCAGCCCTGCTAGCCGGGAGACCCAGTACTTC